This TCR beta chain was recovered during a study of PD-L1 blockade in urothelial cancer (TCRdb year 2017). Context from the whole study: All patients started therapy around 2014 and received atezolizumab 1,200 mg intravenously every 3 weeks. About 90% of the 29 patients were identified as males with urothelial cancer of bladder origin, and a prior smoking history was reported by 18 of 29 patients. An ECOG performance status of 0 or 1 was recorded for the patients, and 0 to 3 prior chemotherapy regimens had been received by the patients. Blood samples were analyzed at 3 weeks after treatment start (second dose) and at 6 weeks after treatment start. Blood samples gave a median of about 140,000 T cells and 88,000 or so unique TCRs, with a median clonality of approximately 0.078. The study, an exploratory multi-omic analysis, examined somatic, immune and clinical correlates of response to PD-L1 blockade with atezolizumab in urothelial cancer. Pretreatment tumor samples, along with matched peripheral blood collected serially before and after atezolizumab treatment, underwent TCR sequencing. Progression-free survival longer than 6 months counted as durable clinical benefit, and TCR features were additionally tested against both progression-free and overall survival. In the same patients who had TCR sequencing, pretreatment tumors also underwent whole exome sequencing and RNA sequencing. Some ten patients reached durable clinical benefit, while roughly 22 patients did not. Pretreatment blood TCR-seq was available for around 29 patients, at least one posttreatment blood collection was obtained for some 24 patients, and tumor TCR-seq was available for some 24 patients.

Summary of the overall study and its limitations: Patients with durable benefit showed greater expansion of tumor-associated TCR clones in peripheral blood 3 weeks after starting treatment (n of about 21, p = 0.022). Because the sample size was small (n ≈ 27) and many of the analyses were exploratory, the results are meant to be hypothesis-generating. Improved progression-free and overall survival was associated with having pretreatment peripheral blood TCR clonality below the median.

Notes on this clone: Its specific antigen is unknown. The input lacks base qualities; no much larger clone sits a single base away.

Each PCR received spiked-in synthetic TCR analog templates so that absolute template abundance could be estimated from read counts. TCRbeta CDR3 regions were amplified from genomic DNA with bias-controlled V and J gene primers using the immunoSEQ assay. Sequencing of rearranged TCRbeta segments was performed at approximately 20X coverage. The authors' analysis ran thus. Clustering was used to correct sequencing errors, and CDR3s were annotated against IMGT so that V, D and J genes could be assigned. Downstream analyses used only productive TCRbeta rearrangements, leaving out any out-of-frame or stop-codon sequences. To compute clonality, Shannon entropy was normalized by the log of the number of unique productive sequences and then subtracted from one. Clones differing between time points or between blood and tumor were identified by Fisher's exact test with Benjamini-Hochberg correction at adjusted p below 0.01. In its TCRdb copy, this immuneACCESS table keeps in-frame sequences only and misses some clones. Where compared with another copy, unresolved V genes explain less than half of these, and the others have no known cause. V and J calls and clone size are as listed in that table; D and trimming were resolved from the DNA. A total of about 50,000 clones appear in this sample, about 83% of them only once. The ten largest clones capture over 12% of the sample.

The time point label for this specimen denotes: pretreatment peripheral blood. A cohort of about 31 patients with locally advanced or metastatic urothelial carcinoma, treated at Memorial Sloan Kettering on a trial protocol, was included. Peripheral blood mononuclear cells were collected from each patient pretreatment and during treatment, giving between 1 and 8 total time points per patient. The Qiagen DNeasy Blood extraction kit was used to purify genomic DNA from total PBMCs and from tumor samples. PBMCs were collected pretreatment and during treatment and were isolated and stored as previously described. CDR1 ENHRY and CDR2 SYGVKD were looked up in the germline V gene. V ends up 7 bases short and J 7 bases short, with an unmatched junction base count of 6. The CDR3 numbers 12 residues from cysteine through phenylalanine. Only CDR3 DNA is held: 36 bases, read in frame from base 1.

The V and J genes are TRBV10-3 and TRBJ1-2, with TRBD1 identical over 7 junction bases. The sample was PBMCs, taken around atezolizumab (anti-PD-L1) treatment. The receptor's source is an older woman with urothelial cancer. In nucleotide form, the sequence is TGTGCCATCATGGAGGGGGCGCGTGGCTACACCTTC. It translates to CAIMEGARGYTF.